This T cell receptor (beta chain) was recorded in a study of T-cell memory formation after mild COVID-19. TCRdb ran MiXCR on the 5' RACE reads and lists one entry per CDR3 protein. The table has roughly 99,000 distinct CDR3 sequences, approximately 15% seen once. This clonotype was seen at least ten times. This CDR3 has 15 amino acids. Per germline, CDR1 MNHEY and CDR2 SMNVEV (reference sequence). Trimming pared 1 base from V and 3 bases from J, leaving 10 bases between. The chain uses TRBV27 and TRBJ1-5; no firm D call. The source is a man aged 18 to 30 who had mild COVID-19 (a few samples of this study predate the infection). Cell type and time point are not known. The sequenced material came from PBMCs or a T cell subset sorted from them (not recorded which). The chain's CDR3 is CASSLFASLNQPQHF. The CDR3 DNA follows: TGTGCCAGCAGTTTATTCGCCAGCCTCAATCAGCCCCAGCATTTT.